The 25 T cell receptor beta chains below were found in one sample sequenced in a study of cytomegalovirus exposure and HLA in healthy donors. It was with 60 Vbeta and 13 Jbeta primers that the PCR ran. The protocol was immunoSEQ multiplex PCR, while the TCRdb copy is restricted to in-frame clones and leaves out a portion. The repertoire includes more than 110,000 clones, roughly 80% of them detected once, and 2.5% to 3.5% sits in the top ten. The sample was PBMCs. These receptors all come from a female donor in good health and CMV-seronegative.

This chain joins TRBV5-1 and TRBJ2-7, with 7 positions matching TRBD2. CDR3 length: 14 residues. V shed 5 bases, J shed 0 bases, and the junction held 5 bases outside the gene matches. Looked up from germline, CDR1 is SGHRS and CDR2 is YFSETQ. In nucleotides, the CDR3 is TGCGCCAGCAGGCCCAGCGGGGTCTCCTACGAGCAGTACTTC. Protein product: CASRPSGVSYEQYF.

This chain joins TRBV28 and TRBJ1-2; no definite D call. This CDR3 has 14 residues. CDR1 is MDHEN and CDR2 is SYDVKM in the germline V gene. V was shortened by 5 bases and J by 0 bases, with 10 bases between the two germline ends. CDR3 DNA sequence: TGTGCCAGCAGTGAGCTTTCCCCTAACTATGGCTACACCTTC. It translates to CASSELSPNYGYTF.

This rearrangement joins TRBV5-1 to TRBJ1-6, with D possibly being TRBD1 (5 bases). V was trimmed by 1 base and J by 7 bases, leaving 9 bases between them. This CDR3 has 14 residues. Germline CDR1 and CDR2: SGHRS and YFSETQ. CDR3: CASSLSRENSPLHF. CDR3 nucleotides: TGCGCCAGCAGCTTGTCCAGGGAAAATTCACCCCTCCACTTT.

This clone was detected a few times. The chain uses TRBV2 and TRBJ1-2; TRBD1 matches 9 bases. The CDR3 is 11 residues long. Germline V CDR1 and CDR2: SNHLY, FYNNEI. V was clipped by 7 bases and J by 12 bases; unmatched bases: 6. The CDR3 sequence: CASTGTGPDTF. The CDR3, as DNA: TGTGCCAGCACAGGGACAGGGCCCGACACCTTC.

The chain joins TRBV20-1 to TRBJ2-1; D is uncertain. V dropped 1 base and J dropped 11 bases, with 9 bases sitting between them. This CDR3 comprises 11 residues. Germline CDR1 is DFQATT and CDR2 is SNEGSKA (reference sequence). Written as DNA, the CDR3 is TGCAGTGCTAGAGTCGTAAATAAGCAGTTCTTC. This encodes CSARVVNKQFF.

This clone was counted a single time. The chain couples TRBV15 to TRBJ2-2, with a weak D call TRBD1 (8 bases). Germline CDR1 and CDR2: LNHNV and YYDKDF (reference sequence). The CDR3 runs 16 residues. V was trimmed by 3 bases and J by 1 base, leaving 12 bases between them. CDR3 residues: CATSRHRGGNTGELFF. DNA of the CDR3: TGTGCCACCAGCAGGCACAGGGGGGGGAACACCGGGGAGCTGTTTTTT.

This clone was counted a few times. One end of the junction is discordant with germline, which a read error may explain. This rearrangement joins TRBV7-9 to TRBJ2-3, with 7 bases matching TRBD2. The CDR3 sequence is 15 residues long. Looked up from germline, CDR1 is SEHNR and CDR2 is FQNEAQ (reference sequence). The CDR3 DNA is TGTTCCAGCAGCCTAGCCCCCGGGGGAGGGTATACGCAGTATTTT. Amino acid sequence: CSSSLAPGGGYTQYF.

Many counts were recorded for this clone. The rearrangement joins TRBV2 to TRBJ1-6; no firm D call. The germline gives CDR1 SNHLY, CDR2 FYNNEI. This CDR3 comprises 15 residues. The V gene lost 6 bases and the J gene lost 8 bases, with 17 bases spanning the gap. CDR3 in amino acids: CASRTSRNADSPLHF. The CDR3 bases are TGTGCCAGCAGGACTTCTAGGAATGCGGATTCACCCCTCCACTTT. The full variable domain, in which reference TRBV2 and TRBJ1-6 provide the parts outside the CDR3, is EPEVTQTPSHQVTQMGQEVILRCVPISNHLYFYWYRQILGQKVEFLVSFYNNEISEKSEIFDDQFSVERPDGSNFTLKIRSTKLEDSAMYFCASRTSRNADSPLHFGNGTRLTVT.

The rearrangement joins TRBV7-2 to TRBJ2-7, with D perhaps TRBD1 (5 bases). The CDR3 totals 15 residues. Trimming shortened V by 0 bases and J by 0 bases, and 9 bases separated the two germline ends. Germline V lookup: CDR1 SGHTA, CDR2 FQGNSA. CDR3 DNA: TGTGCCAGCAGCTTAGCGCCACAGGTCTCCTACGAGCAGTACTTC. Its translation: CASSLAPQVSYEQYF.

This clone was recorded once. The chain carries TRBV27 and TRBJ2-3; 11 bases align to TRBD2. The CDR3 runs to 15 residues. The junction had 10 bases not matched to a gene; V was cut back by 8 bases and J by 6 bases. Germline CDR1 is MNHEY and CDR2 is SMNVEV (reference sequence). This CDR3 is CASLLAGGRSDTQYF. CDR3 bases: TGTGCCAGCCTCTTAGCGGGAGGGAGGTCTGATACGCAGTATTTT.

The rearrangement joins TRBV27 to TRBJ2-2, with D perhaps matching TRBD1 (6 bases). Looked up from germline, CDR1 is MNHEY and CDR2 is SMNVEV (reference sequence). The CDR3 is made up of 15 amino acids. Trimming removed 6 bases from V and 1 base from J, with 12 bases in between. The CDR3 DNA reads TGTGCCAGCAGAATTGGGGGACAGAACACCGGGGAGCTGTTTTTT. Translating it yields CASRIGGQNTGELFF.

The chain employs TRBV5-1 and TRBJ2-3, with D perhaps matching TRBD2 (6 bases). Germline V gene sequence: CDR1 SGHRS, CDR2 YFSETQ. V lost 0 bases, J lost 2 bases, and 13 bases lay in between. The CDR3 loop spans 16 amino acids. CDR3 residues: CASSLEGRSFTDTQYF. The CDR3 region has the DNA TGCGCCAGCAGCTTGGAGGGGAGGTCCTTCACAGATACGCAGTATTTT. The entire variable domain, with the rest obtained from reference TRBV5-1 and TRBJ2-3, is as follows: KAGVTQTPRYLIKTRGQQVTLSCSPISGHRSVSWYQQTPGQGLQFLFEYFSETQRNKGNFPGRFSGRQFSNSRSEMNVSTLELGDSALYLCASSLEGRSFTDTQYFGPGTRLTVL.

The J gene is TRBJ2-3, the V gene TRBV7-9, with 7 nucleotides matching TRBD1. This CDR3 has 15 residues. Germline trimming cut 4 bases from V and 0 bases from J; bases unmatched to any gene: 4. In germline, CDR1 is SEHNR, CDR2 FQNEAQ (reference sequence). CDR3 sequence reads: CASSSYRGSTDTQYF. CDR3 coding DNA: TGTGCCAGCAGCTCCTACAGGGGAAGCACAGATACGCAGTATTTT.

This sequence joins TRBV7-6 and TRBJ2-7; 9 positions match TRBD2. Germline V gene data show CDR1 as SGHVS and CDR2 as FNYEAQ. This CDR3 comprises 16 residues. Trimming cost V 5 bases and J 4 bases; bases outside gene matches: 12. The CDR3 sequence is CASSRRYSGSSYEQYF. The CDR3 region has the DNA TGTGCCAGCAGCCGGAGGTATAGCGGGAGTAGTTACGAGCAGTACTTC.

The rearrangement joins TRBV5-1 to TRBJ1-2, with D possibly TRBD1 on 6 matching bases. Trimming stripped 2 bases from V and 6 bases from J, with 11 bases between. Germline CDR1 reads SGHRS; CDR2 reads YFSETQ. The CDR3 runs 13 residues. The chain's CDR3 is CASSFRGRDGYTF. The CDR3 nucleotides read TGCGCCAGCAGCTTCAGGGGCCGTGATGGCTACACCTTC.

J is TRBJ1-1 and V is TRBV30; D is unresolved. Trimming left V 6 bases short and J 5 bases short, with 13 bases between. The CDR3 is made up of 12 amino acids. The germline V gene encodes CDR1 GTSNPN and CDR2 SVGIG (reference sequence). The CDR3 region is CACTRGLTEAFF. The CDR3 DNA reads as TGTGCCTGCACGCGAGGGCTTACTGAAGCTTTCTTT.

The V call is TRBV7-9, the J call TRBJ2-2, with TRBD1 as a possible D gene (5 bases). There are 13 residues in the CDR3. Trimming shortened V by 5 bases and J by 3 bases, and 7 bases separated the two germline ends. CDR1 and CDR2 (germline): SEHNR, FQNEAQ (reference sequence). The CDR3 DNA follows: TGTGCCAGCAGCAGGGGTCACACCGGGGAGCTGTTTTTT. Its translation is CASSRGHTGELFF.

V and J are TRBV18 and TRBJ1-5, with unresolved D. Between the trimmed V and J ends, which lost 0 bases and 7 bases, there was a span of 4 bases. The germline gives CDR1 KGHSH, CDR2 LQKENI. The CDR3 has 12 residues. The CDR3 here is CASSPPGQPQHF. As DNA, the CDR3 is TGTGCCAGCTCACCACCGGGCCAGCCCCAGCATTTT.

The rearrangement joins TRBV30 to TRBJ2-2, with 10 bases fitting TRBD2. Germline lookup yields CDR1 GTSNPN and CDR2 SVGIG (reference sequence). J gave up 5 bases and V 0 bases, and 9 bases lay outside the gene matches. This CDR3 is 17 amino acids long. As DNA, the CDR3 is TGTGCCTGGAGTGTATCACTAGCGGGATTCGGGACCGGGGAGCTGTTTTTT. This translates into CAWSVSLAGFGTGELFF.

The chain recombines TRBV7-2 with TRBJ2-1; D is unresolved. This CDR3 is built from 13 residues. V was shortened by 1 base and J by 9 bases, with 10 bases between the two germline ends. Germline assignment: CDR1 SGHTA and CDR2 FQGNSA. CDR3 sequence (DNA): TGTGCCAGCAGCTTAGGAGTCTCGGTTGAGCAGTTCTTC. The encoded protein is CASSLGVSVEQFF.

Concerning this clone: The sample has other DNA sequences that encode this CDR3 too. This chain joins TRBV15 and TRBJ2-7, with D perhaps TRBD2 (7 bases). The V gene's germline CDR1 is LNHNV and CDR2 YYDKDF (reference sequence). Trimming took 4 bases from V and 7 from J, leaving 17 bases between them. The CDR3 spans 14 residues. The CDR3 nucleotides read TGTGCCACCAGCACCGTGGGGGGGCTATATGAGCAGTACTTC. It specifies CATSTVGGLYEQYF.

In DNA form, the CDR3 reads TGTGCCACCAGCAGAGATCCCGGGAGGGCCTACGAGCAGTACTTC. Translating gives CATSRDPGRAYEQYF. The chain combines TRBV15 with TRBJ2-7, with 8 bases lining up with TRBD2. This CDR3 contains 15 residues. Germline V CDR1 and CDR2: LNHNV, YYDKDF (reference sequence). After removal of 0 bases from V and 2 bases from J, the junction contained 3 bases not matched to a gene.

The chain joins TRBV6-1 to TRBJ1-5, with 8 bases matching TRBD1. The germline CDR1 and CDR2 sequences are MNHNS and SASEGT. This CDR3 region has 16 residues. V gave up 4 bases and J gave up 3 bases; unmatched junction bases: 8. The CDR3 protein is CASSVYPGQDNQPQHF. The CDR3 DNA follows: TGTGCCAGCAGTGTATACCCGGGACAGGACAATCAGCCCCAGCATTTT.

This clone was picked up a small number of times. The rearrangement uses TRBV9 and TRBJ2-3, with D perhaps matching TRBD1 (5 bases). The CDR3 is 15 amino acids. Germline V gene sequence: CDR1 SGDLS, CDR2 YYNGEE. V lost 3 bases and J lost 1, with 12 bases in between. For the CDR3, the DNA is TGTGCCAGCAGCGCCGGGTCACAGGGCACAGATACGCAGTATTTT. This sequence encodes CASSAGSQGTDTQYF.

This clone was recorded only once. The chain is built from TRBV6-5 and TRBJ2-1; perhaps TRBD2 as D (5 bases). The length of the CDR3 is 15 residues. Trimming removed 5 bases at V and 2 bases at J, with 13 bases between. Per the germline V gene, CDR1 is MNHEY and CDR2 is SVGAGI. The CDR3 is CASSISRGTYNEQFF. DNA of the CDR3: TGTGCCAGCAGTATTTCCAGAGGGACCTACAATGAGCAGTTCTTC.